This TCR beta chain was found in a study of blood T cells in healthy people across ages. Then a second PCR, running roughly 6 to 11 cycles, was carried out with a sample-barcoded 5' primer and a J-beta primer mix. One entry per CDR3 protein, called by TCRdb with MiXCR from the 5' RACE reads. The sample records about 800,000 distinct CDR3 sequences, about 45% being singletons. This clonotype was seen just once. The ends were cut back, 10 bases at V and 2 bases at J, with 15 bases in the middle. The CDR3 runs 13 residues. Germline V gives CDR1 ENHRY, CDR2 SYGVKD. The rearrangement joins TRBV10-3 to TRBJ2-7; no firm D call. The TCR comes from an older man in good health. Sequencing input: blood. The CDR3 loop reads CATRPDFPYEQYF. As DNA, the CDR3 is TGTGCCACTCGACCCGACTTTCCCTACGAGCAGTACTTC.